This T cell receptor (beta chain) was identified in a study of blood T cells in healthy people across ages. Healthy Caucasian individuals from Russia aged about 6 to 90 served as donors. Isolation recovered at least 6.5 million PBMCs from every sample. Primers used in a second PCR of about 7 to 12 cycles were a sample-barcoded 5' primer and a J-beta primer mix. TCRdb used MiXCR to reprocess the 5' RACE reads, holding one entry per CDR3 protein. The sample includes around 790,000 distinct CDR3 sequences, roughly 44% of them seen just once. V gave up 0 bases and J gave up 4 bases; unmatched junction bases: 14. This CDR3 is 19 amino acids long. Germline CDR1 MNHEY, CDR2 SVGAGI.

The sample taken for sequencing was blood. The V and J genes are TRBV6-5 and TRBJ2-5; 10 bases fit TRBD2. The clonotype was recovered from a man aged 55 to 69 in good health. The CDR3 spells CASSYSMASGGPGLETQYF. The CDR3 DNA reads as TGTGCCAGCAGTTACTCGATGGCTAGCGGGGGCCCGGGGTTAGAGACCCAGTACTTC.